Presented here are 10 T cell receptor beta chains from one specimen sequenced in a study of blood T cells in healthy people across ages. Alongside a J-beta primer mix, a sample-barcoded 5' primer served in a second PCR lasting about 7 to 12 cycles. TCRdb reanalysed the 5' RACE reads using MiXCR and keeps one entry per CDR3 protein. The profile shows roughly 1,000,000 distinct CDR3 sequences, approximately 25% of them singletons. The same specimen was also included in a second study, on T cells of mothers and their children.

The sequenced sample consisted of blood. The source of these receptors is a girl aged 2 to 10 in good health.

This clonotype was counted between two and nine times. In nucleotides, the CDR3 is TGTGCCAGCAGCTGGGACAGAAGCTCAGATACGCAGTATTTT. Its protein is CASSWDRSSDTQYF. The chain couples TRBV11-2 to TRBJ2-3; 7 bases match TRBD1. The CDR3 contains 14 residues. The J segment lost 4 bases and the V segment lost 4 bases, leaving 5 bases of the junction unmatched. Per germline, CDR1 SGHAT and CDR2 FQNNGV.

The chain recombines TRBV5-5 with TRBJ2-1, with 9 positions matching TRBD2. V dropped 2 bases and J dropped 8; count of bases not matched to a gene: 8. This CDR3 has 15 amino acids. CDR1 and CDR2 from the germline V gene are SGHKS and YYEKEE (reference sequence). CDR3 nucleotides: TGTGCCAGCAGCTTCTGGGCTAGCGGGACGGATGAGCAGTTCTTC. It encodes CASSFWASGTDEQFF.

The chain carries TRBV11-3 and TRBJ2-4, with 8 bases that match TRBD2. The junction had 11 bases not matched to a gene; V was cut back by 1 base and J by 9 bases. Looked up from germline, CDR1 is SGHNT and CDR2 is YENEEA. There are 16 residues in the CDR3. CDR3 loop: CASSLVSRGGSSIQYF. The CDR3 DNA reads TGTGCCAGCAGCTTAGTATCACGGGGGGGTTCGTCCATTCAGTACTTC.

This chain's CDR3 is CASSTAFGNTIYF. CDR3 nucleotides: TGTGCCAGCAGTACAGCATTTGGAAACACCATATATTTT. The rearrangement joins TRBV12-3 or TRBV12-4 to TRBJ1-3, with D uncertain. Trimming removed 5 bases from V and 3 bases from J, with 8 bases in between. The length of the CDR3 is 13 residues.

V usage is TRBV5-1 and J usage is TRBJ2-1; TRBD2 aligns across 11 bases. With V trimmed by 3 bases and J by 5 bases, 7 bases remained unmatched. The CDR3 runs 16 residues. The germline CDR1 and CDR2 sequences are SGHRS and YFSETQ. The CDR3 loop reads CASSSGGTSGHNEQFF. In nucleotides, the CDR3 is TGCGCCAGCAGCTCAGGGGGGACTAGCGGCCACAATGAGCAGTTCTTC.

The chain links TRBV20-1 to TRBJ1-2, with D perhaps TRBD1 (6 bases). Germline V gives CDR1 DFQATT, CDR2 SNEGSKA (reference sequence). The CDR3 is made up of 13 amino acids. Between the trimmed V and J ends, which lost 1 base and 3 bases, there was a span of 9 bases. The CDR3 sequence is CSARGSGDYGYTF. The DNA for the CDR3 is TGCAGTGCTAGAGGGTCAGGGGACTATGGCTACACCTTC.

This clonotype was seen repeatedly, ten times or more. The CDR3 protein is CASSWTGRETQYF. DNA for the CDR3: TGTGCCAGCAGCTGGACAGGGCGAGAGACCCAGTACTTC. The V gene is TRBV7-9, the J gene TRBJ2-5; 8 bases agree with TRBD1. V was clipped by 4 bases and J by 4 bases; unmatched bases: 2. The CDR3 covers 13 residues. The germline V gene has CDR1 SEHNR and CDR2 FQNEAQ (reference sequence).

This clonotype has just a few counts. The chain combines TRBV10-3 with TRBJ1-2; 8 nucleotides align to TRBD1. Trimming at V came to 7 bases and at J to 8 bases, leaving 6 bases not matched to a gene. Germline V gives CDR1 ENHRY, CDR2 SYGVKD. The CDR3 is 12 amino acids. CDR3 residues: CAITMTGEGYTF. The CDR3 nucleotides are TGTGCCATCACCATGACAGGGGAGGGCTACACCTTC.

The chain recombines TRBV6-1 with TRBJ2-7; possibly TRBD2 for D (5 bases). Germline CDR1 reads MNHNS; CDR2 reads SASEGT. Trimming left V 4 bases short and J 5 bases short, with 27 bases between. The CDR3 extends over 18 amino acids. The CDR3 sequence: CASSGVFGGSSKAHEQYF. CDR3 DNA: TGTGCCAGCAGTGGGGTTTTCGGAGGTTCATCCAAAGCCCACGAGCAGTACTTC.

This clonotype has only a few counts. The CDR3 bases are TGTGCCAGCGGGGCCTACAATGAGCAGTTCTTC. Encoded protein: CASGAYNEQFF. This chain connects TRBV12-3 or TRBV12-4 to TRBJ2-1; no reliable D call. The V end was cut by 8 bases, the J end by 2 bases, with 4 bases between. This CDR3 region has 11 residues.